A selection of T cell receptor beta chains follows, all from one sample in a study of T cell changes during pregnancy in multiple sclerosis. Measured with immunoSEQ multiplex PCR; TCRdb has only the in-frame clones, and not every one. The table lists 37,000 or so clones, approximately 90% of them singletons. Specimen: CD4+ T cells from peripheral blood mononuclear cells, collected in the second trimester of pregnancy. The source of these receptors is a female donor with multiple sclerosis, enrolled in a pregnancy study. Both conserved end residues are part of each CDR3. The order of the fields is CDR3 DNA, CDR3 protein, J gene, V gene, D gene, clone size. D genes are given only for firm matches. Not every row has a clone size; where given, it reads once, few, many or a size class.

TGTGCCAGCGGGAGGGGGGATCAAGGTGAGCAGTTCTTC | CASGRGDQGEQFF | TRBJ2-1 | TRBV10-3 | TRBD2 | NA
TGTGCCAGTTCCACAAAACAGGGAGTTAACTATGGCTACACCTTC | CASSTKQGVNYGYTF | TRBJ1-2 | TRBV19 | NA | NA
TGTGCCAGCAGCTCGTCGGGACAGGGGGTGGGTGGCTACACCTTC | CASSSSGQGVGGYTF | TRBJ1-2 | TRBV5-6 | TRBD1 | NA
TGTGCCTCGGAGTCAGGGTTCGATGAAAAACTGTTTTTT | CASESGFDEKLFF | TRBJ1-4 | TRBV30 | NA | NA
TGCGCCAGCAGCTTGGTCCAGGTGGATTCACCCCTCCACTTT | CASSLVQVDSPLHF | TRBJ1-6 | TRBV5-1 | NA | NA
TGTGCCAGCAGGAACACCCGTCCCAATGAGCAGTTCTTC | CASRNTRPNEQFF | TRBJ2-1 | TRBV7-9 | NA | NA
TGTGCCAGCAGTCCTTTTATGGTCCAACAGTCTGGAAGATACGAGCAGTACTTC | CASSPFMVQQSGRYEQYF | TRBJ2-7 | TRBV28 | NA | NA
TGCAGCGTTGATCCCCAAGGACTAGCGGGACGTCATTTT | CSVDPQGLAGRHF | TRBJ2-3 | TRBV29-1 | TRBD2 | NA
TGTGCCAGCAGCTCGACAGGGGTCAACAATCAGCCCCAGCATTTT | CASSSTGVNNQPQHF | TRBJ1-5 | TRBV5-8 | TRBD1 | once
TGTGCCAGCAGACGAGCGGACAGGGCAGATACGCAGTATTTT | CASRRADRADTQYF | TRBJ2-3 | TRBV7-9 | TRBD1 | NA
TGTGCCGGCGCCCAGGCCTATAACACTGAAGCTTTCTTT | CAGAQAYNTEAFF | TRBJ1-1 | TRBV30 | NA | NA
TGTGCCCACAACGGGGGACAGGGGGCTGGCTACACCTTC | CAHNGGQGAGYTF | TRBJ1-2 | TRBV30 | TRBD1 | NA
TGTGCCAGCAGTTCCATCGACAGGGTTAGGGCTAGAAACTTT | CASSSIDRVRARNF | TRBJ1-1 | TRBV28 | TRBD1 | NA
TGTGCCTGGATGAGGGACACCCCCAGAGCTTTCTTT | CAWMRDTPRAFF | TRBJ1-1 | TRBV30 | NA | few
TGCAGCGTTGAATCACTAGCGGGAGACCCCGATACGCAGTATTTT | CSVESLAGDPDTQYF | TRBJ2-3 | TRBV29-1 | TRBD2 | NA